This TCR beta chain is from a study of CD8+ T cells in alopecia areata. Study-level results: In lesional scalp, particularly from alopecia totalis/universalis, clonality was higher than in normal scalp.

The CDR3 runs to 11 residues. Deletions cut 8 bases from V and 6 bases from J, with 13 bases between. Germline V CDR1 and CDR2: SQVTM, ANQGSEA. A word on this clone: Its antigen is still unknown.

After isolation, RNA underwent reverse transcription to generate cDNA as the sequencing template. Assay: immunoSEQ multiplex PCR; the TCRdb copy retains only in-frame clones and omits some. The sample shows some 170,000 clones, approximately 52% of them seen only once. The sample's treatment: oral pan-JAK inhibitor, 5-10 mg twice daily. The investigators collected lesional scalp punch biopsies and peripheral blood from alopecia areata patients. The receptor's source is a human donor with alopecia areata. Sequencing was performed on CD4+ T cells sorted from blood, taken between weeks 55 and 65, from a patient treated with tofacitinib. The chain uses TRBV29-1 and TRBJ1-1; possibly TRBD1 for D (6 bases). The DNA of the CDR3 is TGCAGCCTAGCTAGGGGGGCTGAAGCTTTCTTT. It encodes CSLARGAEAFF.